This TCR beta chain was found in a study of T cells in Graves' hyperthyroidism and ophthalmopathy. J was trimmed by 2 bases and V by 0 bases; bases with no gene match: 13. There are 18 residues in the CDR3. Germline V gene data show CDR1 as SEHNR and CDR2 as FQNEAQ (reference sequence). Recently diagnosed hyperthyroidism of less than 2 months' duration affected patients aged 18 to 65. Using around 10 ml of fresh peripheral blood, PBMCs were prepared. The source material, RNA transcripts, was used to amplify TCR beta CDR3 regions. HTBI primers were employed in a first-round RT-PCR of the TCR CDR3. TCRdb reprocessed the multiplex PCR reads via MiXCR and lists one record per CDR3 protein. The table includes approximately 870,000 distinct CDR3 sequences, 38% detected once.

The clonotype originates from a man in his late teens or twenties with Graves' hyperthyroidism. The V gene is TRBV7-9, the J gene TRBJ2-7; TRBD2 aligns across 7 bases. The specimen sequenced was blood. Here the CDR3 reads CASSLAPTGAGLTYEQYF. The CDR3, as DNA: TGTGCCAGCAGCTTAGCCCCTACGGGCGCGGGACTAACCTACGAGCAGTACTTC.